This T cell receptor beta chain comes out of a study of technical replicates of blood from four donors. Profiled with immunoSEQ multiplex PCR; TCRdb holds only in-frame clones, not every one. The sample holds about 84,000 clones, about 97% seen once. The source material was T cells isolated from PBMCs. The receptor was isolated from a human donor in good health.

The CDR3: CASSPRGGQFF. The CDR3 nucleotides are TGTGCCAGCAGCCCGCGGGGCGGACAGTTCTTC. This chain uses TRBV28 with TRBJ2-1; D possibly corresponds to TRBD2 (6 bases). This CDR3 region has 11 residues. V was pared by 6 bases and J by 13 bases, with 13 bases between. CDR1 MDHEN and CDR2 SYDVKM come from the germline V gene.